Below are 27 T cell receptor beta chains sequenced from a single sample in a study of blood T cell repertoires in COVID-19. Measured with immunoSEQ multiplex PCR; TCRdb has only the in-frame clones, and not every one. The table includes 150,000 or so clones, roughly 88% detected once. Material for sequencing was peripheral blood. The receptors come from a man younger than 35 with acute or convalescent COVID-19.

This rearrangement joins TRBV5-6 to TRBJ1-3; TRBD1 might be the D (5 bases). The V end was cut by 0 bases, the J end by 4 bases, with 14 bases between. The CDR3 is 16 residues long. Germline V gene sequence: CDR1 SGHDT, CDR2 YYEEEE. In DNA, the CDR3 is TGTGCCAGCAGCTTGGGCAGGGTGTCTACAGGAAACACCATATATTTT. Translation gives CASSLGRVSTGNTIYF.

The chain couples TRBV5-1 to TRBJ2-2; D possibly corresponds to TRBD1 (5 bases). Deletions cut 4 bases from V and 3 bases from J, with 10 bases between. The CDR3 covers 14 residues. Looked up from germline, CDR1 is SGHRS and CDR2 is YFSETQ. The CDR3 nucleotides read TGCGCCAGCAGCCCAGGGCTGGACACCGGGGAGCTGTTTTTT. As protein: CASSPGLDTGELFF.

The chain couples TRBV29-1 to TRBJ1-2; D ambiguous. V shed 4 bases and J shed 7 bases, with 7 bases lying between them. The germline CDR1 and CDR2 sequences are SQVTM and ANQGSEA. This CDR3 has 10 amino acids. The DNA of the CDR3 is TGCAGCGTTGGGGCAGTTGGCTACACCTTC. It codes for CSVGAVGYTF.

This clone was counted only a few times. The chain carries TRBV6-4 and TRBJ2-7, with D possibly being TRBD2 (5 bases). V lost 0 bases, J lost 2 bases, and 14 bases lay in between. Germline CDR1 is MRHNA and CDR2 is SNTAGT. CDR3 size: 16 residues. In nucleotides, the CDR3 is TGTGCCAGCAGTGACTCTGGCGGGCCCAATCCCTACGAGCAGTACTTC. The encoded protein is CASSDSGGPNPYEQYF.

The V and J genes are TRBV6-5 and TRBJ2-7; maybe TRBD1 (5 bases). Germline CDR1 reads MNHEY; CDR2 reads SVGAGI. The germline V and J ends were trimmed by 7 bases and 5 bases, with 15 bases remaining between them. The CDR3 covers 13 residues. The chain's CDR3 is CASNRPEGDEQYF. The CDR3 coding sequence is TGTGCCAGCAACCGTCCCGAAGGGGACGAGCAGTACTTC.

CDR3 in DNA: TGTGCTAGTGGTTTGCTTATCACAGGGGGCTCCTATAATTCACCCCTCCACTTT. Translation gives CASGLLITGGSYNSPLHF. The rearrangement uses TRBV12-5 and TRBJ1-6, with 8 bases identical to TRBD1. From germline, CDR1 is LGHNT and CDR2 FRNRAP. The CDR3 spans 18 residues. V gave up 2 bases and J gave up 0 bases; unmatched junction bases: 6. The full variable domain, with the rest looked up from reference TRBV12-5 and TRBJ1-6, is DARVTQTPRHKVTEMGQEVTMRCQPILGHNTVFWYRQTMMQGLELLAYFRNRAPLDDSGMPKDRFSAEMPDATLATLKIQPSEPRDSAVYFCASGLLITGGSYNSPLHFGNGTRLTVT.

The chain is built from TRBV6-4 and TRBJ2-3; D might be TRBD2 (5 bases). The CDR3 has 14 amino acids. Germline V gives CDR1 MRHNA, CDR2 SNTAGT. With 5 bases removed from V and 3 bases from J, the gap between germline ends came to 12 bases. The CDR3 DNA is TGTGCCAGCAGTTATGGACTCTTTACAGATACGCAGTATTTT. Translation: CASSYGLFTDTQYF.

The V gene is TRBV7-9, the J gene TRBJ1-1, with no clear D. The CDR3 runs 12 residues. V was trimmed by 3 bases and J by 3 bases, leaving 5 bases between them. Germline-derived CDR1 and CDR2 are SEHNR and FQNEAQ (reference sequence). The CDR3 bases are TGTGCCAGCAGCTTGGAGGACACTGAAGCTTTCTTT. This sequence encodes CASSLEDTEAFF.

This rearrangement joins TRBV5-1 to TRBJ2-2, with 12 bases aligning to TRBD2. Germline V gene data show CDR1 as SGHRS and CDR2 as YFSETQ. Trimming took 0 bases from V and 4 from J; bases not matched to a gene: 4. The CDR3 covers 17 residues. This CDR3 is CASSLGLAGVSTGELFF. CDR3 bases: TGCGCCAGCAGCTTGGGACTAGCGGGAGTAAGCACCGGGGAGCTGTTTTTT.

Written as DNA, the CDR3 is TGTGCCAGCAGCTCAACACAAACCAAAAACATTCAGTACTTC. Translation gives CASSSTQTKNIQYF. The gene calls are TRBV7-9 and TRBJ2-4; D ambiguous. Germline V CDR1 and CDR2: SEHNR, FQNEAQ (reference sequence). The CDR3 runs 14 residues. V lost 4 bases to trimming and J lost 2 bases, with 9 bases between them. The full variable domain, rest sourced from reference TRBV7-9 and TRBJ2-4, is DTGVSQNPRHKITKRGQNVTFRCDPISEHNRLYWYRQTLGQGPEFLTYFQNEAQLEKSRLLSDRFSAERPKGSFSTLEIQRTEQGDSAMYLCASSSTQTKNIQYFGAGTRLSVL.

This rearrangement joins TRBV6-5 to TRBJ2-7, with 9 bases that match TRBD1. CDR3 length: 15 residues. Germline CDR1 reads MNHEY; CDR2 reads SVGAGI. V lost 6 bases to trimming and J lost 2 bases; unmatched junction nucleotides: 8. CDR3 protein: CASSQGTGSPYEQYF. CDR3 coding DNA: TGTGCCAGCAGCCAAGGGACAGGGTCACCCTACGAGCAGTACTTC.

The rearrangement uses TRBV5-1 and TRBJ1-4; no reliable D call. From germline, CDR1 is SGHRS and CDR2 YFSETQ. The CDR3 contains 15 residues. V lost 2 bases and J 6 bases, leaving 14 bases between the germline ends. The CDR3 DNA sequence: TGCGCCAGCAGCTTTGATCCGGGAACGGATGAAAAACTGTTTTTT. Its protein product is CASSFDPGTDEKLFF.

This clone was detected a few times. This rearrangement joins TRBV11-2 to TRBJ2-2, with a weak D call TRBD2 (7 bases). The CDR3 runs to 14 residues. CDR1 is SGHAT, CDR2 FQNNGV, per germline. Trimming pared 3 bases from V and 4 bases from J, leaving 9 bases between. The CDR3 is CASSFGGATGELFF. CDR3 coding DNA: TGTGCCAGCAGCTTTGGGGGGGCCACCGGGGAGCTGTTTTTT.

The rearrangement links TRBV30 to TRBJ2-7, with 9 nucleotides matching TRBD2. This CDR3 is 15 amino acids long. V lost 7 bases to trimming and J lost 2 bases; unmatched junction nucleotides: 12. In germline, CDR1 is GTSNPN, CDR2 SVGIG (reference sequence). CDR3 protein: CASSGRGGRPYEQYF. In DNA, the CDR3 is TGTGCCTCAAGCGGGCGGGGGGGCAGACCCTACGAGCAGTACTTC. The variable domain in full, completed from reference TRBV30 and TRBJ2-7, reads SQTIHQWPATLVQPVGSPLSLECTVEGTSNPNLYWYRQAAGRGLQLLFYSVGIGQISSEVPQNLSASRPQDRQFILSSKKLLLSDSGFYLCASSGRGGRPYEQYFGPGTRLTVT.

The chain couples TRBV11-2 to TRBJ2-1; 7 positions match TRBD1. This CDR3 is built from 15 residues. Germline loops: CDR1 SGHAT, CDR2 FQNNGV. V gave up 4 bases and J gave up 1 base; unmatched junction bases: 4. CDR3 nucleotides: TGTGCCAGCAGCTCGGGACAGATTTCCTACAATGAGCAGTTCTTC. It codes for CASSSGQISYNEQFF.

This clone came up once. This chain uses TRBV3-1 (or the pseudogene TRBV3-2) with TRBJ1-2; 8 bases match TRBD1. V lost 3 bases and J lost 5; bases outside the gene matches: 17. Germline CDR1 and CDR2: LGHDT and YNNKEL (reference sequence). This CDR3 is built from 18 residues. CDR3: CASSHLSVDRGNSYGYTF. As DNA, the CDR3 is TGTGCCAGCAGCCACTTGTCCGTCGACAGGGGAAATAGTTATGGCTACACCTTC.

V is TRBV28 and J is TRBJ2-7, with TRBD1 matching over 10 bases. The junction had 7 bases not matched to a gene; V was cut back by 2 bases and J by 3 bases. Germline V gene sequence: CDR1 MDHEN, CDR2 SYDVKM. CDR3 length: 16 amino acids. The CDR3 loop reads CASSLGTGAGFYEQYF. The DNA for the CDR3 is TGTGCCAGCAGTTTAGGGACAGGGGCTGGGTTCTACGAGCAGTACTTC.

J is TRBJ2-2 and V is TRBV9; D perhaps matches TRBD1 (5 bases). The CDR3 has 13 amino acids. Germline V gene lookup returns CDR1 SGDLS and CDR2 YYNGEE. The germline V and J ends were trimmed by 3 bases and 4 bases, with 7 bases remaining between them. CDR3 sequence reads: CASSATVTGELFF. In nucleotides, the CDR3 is TGTGCCAGCAGCGCGACAGTCACCGGGGAGCTGTTTTTT.

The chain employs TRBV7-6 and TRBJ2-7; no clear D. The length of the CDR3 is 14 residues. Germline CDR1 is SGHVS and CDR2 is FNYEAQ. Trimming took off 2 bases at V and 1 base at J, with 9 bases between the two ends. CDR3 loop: CASSLTAGSYEQYF. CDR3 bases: TGTGCCAGCAGCTTAACAGCCGGATCCTACGAGCAGTACTTC.

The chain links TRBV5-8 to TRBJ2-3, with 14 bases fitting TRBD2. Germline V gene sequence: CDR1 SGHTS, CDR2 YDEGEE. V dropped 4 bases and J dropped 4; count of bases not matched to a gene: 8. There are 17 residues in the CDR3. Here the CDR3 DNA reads TGTGCCAGCAGCCCCCCACAGACTAGCGGGAGGGCAGATACGCAGTATTTT. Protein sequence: CASSPPQTSGRADTQYF.

CDR3 coding DNA: TGTGCCAGCAGACTAATGTGGCAGGGCGGCGTAGTGAACACTGAAGCTTTCTTT. Its protein is CASRLMWQGGVVNTEAFF. The chain recombines TRBV5-5 with TRBJ1-1, with D tentatively TRBD1 (5 bases). Germline V CDR1 and CDR2: SGHKS, YYEKEE (reference sequence). The CDR3 is 18 residues long. Trimming left V 5 bases short and J 0 bases short, with 23 bases between.

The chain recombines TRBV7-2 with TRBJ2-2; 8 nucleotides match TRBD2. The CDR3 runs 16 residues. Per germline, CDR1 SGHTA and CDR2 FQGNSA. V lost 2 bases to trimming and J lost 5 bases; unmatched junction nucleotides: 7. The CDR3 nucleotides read TGTGCCAGCAGCTTACAAGTACTAGCGGTAACCGGGGAGCTGTTTTTT. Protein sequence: CASSLQVLAVTGELFF.

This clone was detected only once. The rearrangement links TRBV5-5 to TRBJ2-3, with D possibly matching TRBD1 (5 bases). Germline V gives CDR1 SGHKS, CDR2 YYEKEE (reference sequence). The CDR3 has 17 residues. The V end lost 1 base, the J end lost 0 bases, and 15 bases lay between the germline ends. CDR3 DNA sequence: TGTGCCAGCAGCTTGCTCCAGGGATTTTCTAGCACAGATACGCAGTATTTT. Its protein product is CASSLLQGFSSTDTQYF.

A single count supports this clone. Here the CDR3 reads CASSLNPGSWEKLFF. CDR3 coding DNA: TGCGCCAGCAGCTTGAACCCAGGATCTTGGGAAAAACTGTTTTTT. V is TRBV5-1 and J is TRBJ1-4, with D unclear. From germline, CDR1 is SGHRS and CDR2 YFSETQ. The V gene lost 1 base and the J gene lost 8 bases, with 15 bases spanning the gap. This CDR3 is 15 amino acids long.

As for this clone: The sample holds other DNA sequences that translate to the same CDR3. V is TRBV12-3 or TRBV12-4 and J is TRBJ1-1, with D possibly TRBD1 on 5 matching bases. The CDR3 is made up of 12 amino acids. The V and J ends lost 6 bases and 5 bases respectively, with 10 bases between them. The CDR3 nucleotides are TGTGCCAGCAGACGGGGGGGGACTGAAGCTTTCTTT. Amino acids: CASRRGGTEAFF.

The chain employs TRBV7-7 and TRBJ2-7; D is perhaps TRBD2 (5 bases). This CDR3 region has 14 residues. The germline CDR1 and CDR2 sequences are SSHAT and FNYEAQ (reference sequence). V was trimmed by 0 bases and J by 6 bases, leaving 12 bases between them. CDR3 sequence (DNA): TGTGCCAGCAGCTTAGCGCAATTTGCGGGCGAGCAGTACTTC. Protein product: CASSLAQFAGEQYF.

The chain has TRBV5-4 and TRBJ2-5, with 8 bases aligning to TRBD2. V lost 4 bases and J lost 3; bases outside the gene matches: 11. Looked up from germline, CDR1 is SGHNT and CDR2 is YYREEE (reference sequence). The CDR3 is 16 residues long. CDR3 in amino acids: CASSHLWGSGEETQYF. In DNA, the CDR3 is TGTGCCAGCAGCCACCTCTGGGGTAGCGGGGAAGAGACCCAGTACTTC.